The clone carrying this T cell receptor (beta chain) was seen many times. Its matching antigen is unknown. This CDR3 region has 15 residues. Losses at the gene ends were 2 bases for V and 3 bases for J; bases not matched to a gene: 4. The V gene's germline CDR1 is SGHRS and CDR2 YFSETQ. The entry originates in a study of neurological immune-mediated disorders. By 5'RACE with 10-nucleotide random UMIs, the cDNA was made. Using its own MiXCR run on the 5' RACE reads, TCRdb lists one record per CDR3 protein. The data show 46,000 or so distinct CDR3 sequences, with around 10% seen just once and around 20% held by the top ten. Study-level results: Private repertoires in all groups were suggested by the finding that expanded clones across subjects shared no CDR3 amino acid sequences.

The TCR comes from a woman in her thirties or forties with HTLV-1-associated myelopathy (HAM/TSP). The sequenced sample was PBMCs. This chain connects TRBV5-1 to TRBJ2-3; 9 positions match TRBD2. CDR3 amino acids: CASSFRRGGTDTQYF. CDR3 sequence (DNA): TGCGCCAGCAGCTTCAGGCGGGGGGGGACAGATACGCAGTATTTT.